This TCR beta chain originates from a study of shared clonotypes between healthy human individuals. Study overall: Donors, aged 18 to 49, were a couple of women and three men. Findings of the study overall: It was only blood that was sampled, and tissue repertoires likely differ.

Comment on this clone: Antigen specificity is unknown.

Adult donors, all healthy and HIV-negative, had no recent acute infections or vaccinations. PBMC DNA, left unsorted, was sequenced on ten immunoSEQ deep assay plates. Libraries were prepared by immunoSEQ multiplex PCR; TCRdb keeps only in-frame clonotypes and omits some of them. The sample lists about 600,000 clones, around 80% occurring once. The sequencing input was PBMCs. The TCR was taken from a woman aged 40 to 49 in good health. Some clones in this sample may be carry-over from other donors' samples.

The CDR3 DNA follows: TGTGCCAGCAGCTTAAGGGCTGACTATGGCTACACCTTC. Encoded protein: CASSLRADYGYTF. J is TRBJ1-2 and V is TRBV7-9; no clear D gene. CDR3 size: 13 residues. CDR1 and CDR2 (germline): SEHNR, FQNEAQ (reference sequence). V dropped 2 bases and J dropped 3 bases, with 7 bases sitting between them. The variable domain in full, completed from reference TRBV7-9 and TRBJ1-2, reads DTGVSQNPRHKITKRGQNVTFRCDPISEHNRLYWYRQTLGQGPEFLTYFQNEAQLEKSRLLSDRFSAERPKGSFSTLEIQRTEQGDSAMYLCASSLRADYGYTFGSGTRLTVV.